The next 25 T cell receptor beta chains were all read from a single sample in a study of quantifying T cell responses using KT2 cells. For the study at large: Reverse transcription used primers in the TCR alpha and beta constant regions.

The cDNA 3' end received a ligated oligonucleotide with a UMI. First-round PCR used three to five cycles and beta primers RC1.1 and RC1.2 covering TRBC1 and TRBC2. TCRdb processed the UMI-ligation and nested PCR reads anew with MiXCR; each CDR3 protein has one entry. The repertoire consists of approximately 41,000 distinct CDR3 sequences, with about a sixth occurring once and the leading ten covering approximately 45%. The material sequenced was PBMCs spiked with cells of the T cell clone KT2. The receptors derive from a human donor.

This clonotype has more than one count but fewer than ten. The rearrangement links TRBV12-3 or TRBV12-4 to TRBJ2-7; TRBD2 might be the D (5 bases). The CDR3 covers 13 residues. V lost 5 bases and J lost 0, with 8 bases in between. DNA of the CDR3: TGTGCCAGCAGTAGGGAGAGCTCCTACGAGCAGTACTTC. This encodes CASSRESSYEQYF.

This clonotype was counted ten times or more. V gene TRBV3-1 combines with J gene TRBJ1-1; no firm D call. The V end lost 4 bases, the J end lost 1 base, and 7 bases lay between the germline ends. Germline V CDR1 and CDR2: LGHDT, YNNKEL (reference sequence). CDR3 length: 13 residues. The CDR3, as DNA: TGTGCCAGCAGCCCCCGACAGAACACTGAAGCTTTCTTT. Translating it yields CASSPRQNTEAFF.

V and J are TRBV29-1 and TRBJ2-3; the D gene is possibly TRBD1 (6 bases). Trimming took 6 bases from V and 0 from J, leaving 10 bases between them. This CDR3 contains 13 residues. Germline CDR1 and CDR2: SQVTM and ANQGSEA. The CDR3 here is CSVRDTSTDTQYF. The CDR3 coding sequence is TGCAGCGTGAGGGACACTAGCACAGATACGCAGTATTTT.

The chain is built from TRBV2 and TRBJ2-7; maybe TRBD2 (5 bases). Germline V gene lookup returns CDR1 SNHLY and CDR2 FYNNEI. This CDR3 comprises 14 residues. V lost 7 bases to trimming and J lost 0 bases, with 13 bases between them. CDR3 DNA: TGTGCCAGCACACCGCAGCGGTCCTCCTACGAGCAGTACTTC. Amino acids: CASTPQRSSYEQYF.

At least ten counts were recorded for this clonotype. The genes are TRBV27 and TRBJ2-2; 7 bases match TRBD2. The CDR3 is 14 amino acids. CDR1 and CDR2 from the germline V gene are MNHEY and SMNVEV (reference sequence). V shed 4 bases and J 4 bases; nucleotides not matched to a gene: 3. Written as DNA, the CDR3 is TGTGCCAGCAGTTCTAGCGGACCCACCGGGGAGCTGTTTTTT. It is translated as CASSSSGPTGELFF.

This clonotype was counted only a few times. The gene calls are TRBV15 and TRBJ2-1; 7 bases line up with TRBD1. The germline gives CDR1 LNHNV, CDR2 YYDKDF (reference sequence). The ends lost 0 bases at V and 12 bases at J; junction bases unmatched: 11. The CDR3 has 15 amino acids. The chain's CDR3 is CATSRDGTARGGQFF. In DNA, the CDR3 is TGTGCCACCAGCAGAGATGGGACAGCCCGGGGTGGGCAGTTCTTC.

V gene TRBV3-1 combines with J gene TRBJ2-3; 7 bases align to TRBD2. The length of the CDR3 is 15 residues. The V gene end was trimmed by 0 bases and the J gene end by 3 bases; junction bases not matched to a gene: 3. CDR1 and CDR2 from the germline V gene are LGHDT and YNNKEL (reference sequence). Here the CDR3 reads CASSQDGRETDTQYF. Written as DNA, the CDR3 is TGTGCCAGCAGCCAAGATGGGCGGGAGACAGATACGCAGTATTTT.

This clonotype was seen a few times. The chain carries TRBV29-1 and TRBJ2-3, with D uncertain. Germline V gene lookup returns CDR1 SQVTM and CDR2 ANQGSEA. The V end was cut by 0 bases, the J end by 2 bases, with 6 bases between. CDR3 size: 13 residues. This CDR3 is CSVEDTYTDTQYF. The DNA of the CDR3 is TGCAGCGTTGAAGACACCTACACAGATACGCAGTATTTT.

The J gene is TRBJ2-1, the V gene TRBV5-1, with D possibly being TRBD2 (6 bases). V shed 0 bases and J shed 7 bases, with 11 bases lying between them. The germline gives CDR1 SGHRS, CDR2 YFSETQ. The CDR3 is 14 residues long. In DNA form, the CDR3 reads TGCGCCAGCAGCTTGGATAGCGGTAGGAATGAGCAGTTCTTC. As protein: CASSLDSGRNEQFF.

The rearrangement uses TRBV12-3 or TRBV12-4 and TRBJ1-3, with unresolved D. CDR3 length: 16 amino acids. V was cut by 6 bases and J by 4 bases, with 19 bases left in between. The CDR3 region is CASRPVGPRRGNTIYF. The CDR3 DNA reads TGTGCCAGCAGACCCGTCGGGCCACGCCGGGGAAACACCATATATTTT.

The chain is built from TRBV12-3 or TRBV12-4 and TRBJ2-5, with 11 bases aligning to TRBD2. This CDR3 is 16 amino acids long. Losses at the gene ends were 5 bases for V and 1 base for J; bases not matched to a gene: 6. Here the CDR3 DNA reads TGTGCCAGCAGTCCCGGACTAGCGGGTATCCAAGAGACCCAGTACTTC. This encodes CASSPGLAGIQETQYF.

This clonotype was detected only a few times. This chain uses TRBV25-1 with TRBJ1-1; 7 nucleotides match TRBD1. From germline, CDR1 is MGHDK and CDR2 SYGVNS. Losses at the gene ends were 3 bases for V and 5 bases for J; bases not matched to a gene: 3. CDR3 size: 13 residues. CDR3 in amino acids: CASSEYRGTEAFF. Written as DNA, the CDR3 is TGTGCCAGCAGTGAGTACAGGGGTACTGAAGCTTTCTTT.

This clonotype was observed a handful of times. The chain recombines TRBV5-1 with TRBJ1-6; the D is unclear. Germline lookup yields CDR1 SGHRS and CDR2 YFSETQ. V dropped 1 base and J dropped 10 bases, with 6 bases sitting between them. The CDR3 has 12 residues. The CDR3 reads CASSLTGSPLHF. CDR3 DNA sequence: TGCGCCAGCAGCTTGACGGGCTCACCCCTCCACTTT.

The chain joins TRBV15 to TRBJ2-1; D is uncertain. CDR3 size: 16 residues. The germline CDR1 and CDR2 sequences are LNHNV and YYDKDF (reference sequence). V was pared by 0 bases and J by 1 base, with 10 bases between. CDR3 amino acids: CATSRDRASSYNEQFF. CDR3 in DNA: TGTGCCACCAGCAGAGATCGGGCTAGTTCCTACAATGAGCAGTTCTTC.

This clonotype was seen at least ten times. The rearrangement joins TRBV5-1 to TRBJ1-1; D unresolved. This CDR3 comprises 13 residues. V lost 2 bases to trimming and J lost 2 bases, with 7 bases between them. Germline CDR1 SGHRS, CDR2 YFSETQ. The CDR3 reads CASSLEPNTEAFF. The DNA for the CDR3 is TGCGCCAGCAGCTTAGAGCCTAACACTGAAGCTTTCTTT. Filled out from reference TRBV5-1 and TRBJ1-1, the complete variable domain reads KAGVTQTPRYLIKTRGQQVTLSCSPISGHRSVSWYQQTPGQGLQFLFEYFSETQRNKGNFPGRFSGRQFSNSRSEMNVSTLELGDSALYLCASSLEPNTEAFFGQGTRLTVV.

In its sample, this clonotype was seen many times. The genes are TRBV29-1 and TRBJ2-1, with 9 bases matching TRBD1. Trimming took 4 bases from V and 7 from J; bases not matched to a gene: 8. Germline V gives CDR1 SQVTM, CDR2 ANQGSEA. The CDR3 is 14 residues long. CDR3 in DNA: TGCAGCGTTGGGCCGGGACAGGGTAGAAATGAGCAGTTCTTC. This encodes CSVGPGQGRNEQFF.

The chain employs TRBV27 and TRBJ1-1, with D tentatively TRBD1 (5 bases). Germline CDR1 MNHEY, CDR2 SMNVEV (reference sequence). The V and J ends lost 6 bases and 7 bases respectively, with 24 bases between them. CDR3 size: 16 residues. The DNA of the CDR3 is TGTGCCAGCAGCCCATCACGCTCAGGGACCCGATTTGAAGCTTTCTTT. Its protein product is CASSPSRSGTRFEAFF.

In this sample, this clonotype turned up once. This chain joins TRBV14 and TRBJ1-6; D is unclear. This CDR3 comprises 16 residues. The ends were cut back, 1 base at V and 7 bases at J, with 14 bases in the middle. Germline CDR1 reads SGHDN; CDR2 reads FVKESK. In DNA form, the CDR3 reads TGTGCCAGCAGCCAAGGTCTAGTCGGCAGAAATTCACCCCTCCACTTT. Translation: CASSQGLVGRNSPLHF.

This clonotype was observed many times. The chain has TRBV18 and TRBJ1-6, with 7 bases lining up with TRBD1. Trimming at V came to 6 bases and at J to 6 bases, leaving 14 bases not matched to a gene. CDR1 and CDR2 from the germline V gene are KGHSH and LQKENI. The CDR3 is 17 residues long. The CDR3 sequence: CASSPREPGQLNSPLHF. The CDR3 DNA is TGTGCCAGCTCTCCCCGCGAACCGGGACAGCTTAATTCACCCCTCCACTTT.

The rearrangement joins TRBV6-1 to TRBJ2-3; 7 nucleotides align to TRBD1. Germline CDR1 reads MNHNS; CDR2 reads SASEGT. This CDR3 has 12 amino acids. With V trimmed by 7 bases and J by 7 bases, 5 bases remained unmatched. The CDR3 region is CASIEGQNTQYF. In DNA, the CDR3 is TGTGCCAGCATCGAGGGACAGAATACGCAGTATTTT.

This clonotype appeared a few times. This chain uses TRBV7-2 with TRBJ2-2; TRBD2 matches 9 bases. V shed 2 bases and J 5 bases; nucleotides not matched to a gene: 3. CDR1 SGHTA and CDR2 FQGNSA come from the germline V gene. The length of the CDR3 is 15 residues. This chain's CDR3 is CASSLLRGGTGELFF. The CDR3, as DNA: TGTGCCAGCAGCTTACTGCGGGGGGGAACCGGGGAGCTGTTTTTT.

The CDR3: CASSYSATSGSPIRDTQYF. As DNA, the CDR3 is TGTGCCAGCAGTTACTCAGCGACTAGCGGTTCACCGATTAGAGATACGCAGTATTTT. This chain connects TRBV6-6 to TRBJ2-3; the match to TRBD2 covers 9 bases. Losses at the gene ends were 0 bases for V and 5 bases for J; bases not matched to a gene: 15. The CDR3 totals 19 residues. Germline CDR1 reads MNHNY; CDR2 reads SVGAGI (reference sequence).

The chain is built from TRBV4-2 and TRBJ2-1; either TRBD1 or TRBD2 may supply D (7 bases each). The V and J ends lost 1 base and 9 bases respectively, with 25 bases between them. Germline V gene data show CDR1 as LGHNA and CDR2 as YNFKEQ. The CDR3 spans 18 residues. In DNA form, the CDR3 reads TGTGCCAGCAGCCAAGCCTCAGGGGGGGGCCGGTATTTTGTTGAGCAGTTCTTC. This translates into CASSQASGGGRYFVEQFF.

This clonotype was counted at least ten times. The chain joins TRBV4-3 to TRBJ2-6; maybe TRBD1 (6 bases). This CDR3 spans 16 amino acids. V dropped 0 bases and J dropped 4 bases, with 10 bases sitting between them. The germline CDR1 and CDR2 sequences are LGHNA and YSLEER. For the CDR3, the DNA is TGCGCCAGCAGCCAAGATCAGGGGACAGGGGCCAACGTCCTGACTTTC. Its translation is CASSQDQGTGANVLTF.

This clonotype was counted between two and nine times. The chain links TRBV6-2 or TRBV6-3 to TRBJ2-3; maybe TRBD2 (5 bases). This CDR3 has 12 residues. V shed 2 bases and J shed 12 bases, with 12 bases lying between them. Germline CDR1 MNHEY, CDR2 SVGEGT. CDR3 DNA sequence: TGTGCCAGCAGTTACCCGGACTGGGGACAGTATTTT. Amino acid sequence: CASSYPDWGQYF.